The rows below give T cell receptor beta chains drawn from one sample of a study of T cells in Graves' hyperthyroidism and ophthalmopathy. TCRdb re-analysed the multiplex PCR reads in MiXCR, keeping a single row per CDR3 protein. Found here are more than 300,000 distinct CDR3 sequences, about 18% of them singletons; the top ten hold 34%. Input material: blood. These receptors were obtained from a woman in her 30s with Graves' hyperthyroidism that later progressed to Graves' ophthalmopathy. The CDR3 runs from the conserved cysteine through the conserved F or W. D genes are given only for firm matches. Only part of the rows carry a size: once, few, many, or a class if the clone is expanded.

d_call clone_size j_call v_call cdr3_nt cdr3_aa
TRBD1 many TRBJ2-4 TRBV20-1 TGCAGTGCTAGGGGAGGGGACAGGGTTTTCGTCGAAAACATTCAGTACTTC CSARGGDRVFVENIQYF
. few TRBJ2-7 TRBV28 TGTGCCAGCAGTTTCGTGGGGACGGGCTCCTACGAGCAGTACTTC CASSFVGTGSYEQYF
TRBD1 many TRBJ2-5 TRBV5-1 TGCGCCAGCGACACCGGGACAGGGACACAAGAGACCCAGTACTTC CASDTGTGTQETQYF
. few TRBJ2-1 TRBV5-6 TGTGCCAGCAGCTTGGGACAACACTACAATGAGCAGTTCTTC CASSLGQHYNEQFF
TRBD2 few TRBJ2-7 TRBV11-2 TGTGCCAGCAGCGTGGCGGGAGACTACGAGCAGTACTTC CASSVAGDYEQYF
. . TRBJ1-2 TRBV7-9 TGTGCCAGCAGACAAGGAAACTATGGCTACACCTTC CASRQGNYGYTF
. . TRBJ2-2 TRBV18 TGTGCCAGCTCAAGAAACTGGCGGGATCTAACCGGGGAGCTGTTTTTT CASSRNWRDLTGELFF
. many TRBJ2-5 TRBV20-1 TGCAGTGCTCCCCAGGGAGGTCGGGAGACCCAGTACTTC CSAPQGGRETQYF
. few TRBJ2-2 TRBV7-2 TGTGCCAGCAGCTTTTTTTTTTCGGAGGCCGGGGAGCTGTTTTTT CASSFFFSEAGELFF
TRBD2 few TRBJ2-1 TRBV7-2 TGTGCCAGCAGCGCCGGGACTAGCGCACCCGGTGAGCAGTTCTTC CASSAGTSAPGEQFF
. many TRBJ1-2 TRBV5-8 TGTGCCAGCAGCCACCAGGTTATACCGAGTCATGGCTACACCTTC CASSHQVIPSHGYTF
TRBD2 few TRBJ2-2 TRBV20-1 TGCAGTGCTAGTACTAGCGGGGGGCATTCGAACACCGGGGAGCTGTTTTTT CSASTSGGHSNTGELFF
. many TRBJ2-7 TRBV20-1 TGCAGTGCTAGAGTACGGGAATCCAACTACGAGCAGTACTTC CSARVRESNYEQYF
. once TRBJ2-1 TRBV20-1 TGCAGTGCTAACAACAATGAGCAGTTCTTC CSANNNEQFF
. many TRBJ2-2 TRBV28 TGTGCCAGCAGTCCACGCGGGGACACCGGGGAGCTGTTTTTT CASSPRGDTGELFF
. . TRBJ2-1 TRBV11-2 TGTGCCAGCAGCCTTGGGTGGGATGAGCAGTTCTTC CASSLGWDEQFF
. many TRBJ1-1 TRBV6-1 TGTGCCAGCAGTGAAGTCGGGGGGGGTACTGAAGCTTTCTTT CASSEVGGGTEAFF
TRBD2 many TRBJ2-5 TRBV5-4 TGTGCCAGCAGCCCCGGGACTAGCGGAAGGAGGGAGACCCAGTACTTC CASSPGTSGRRETQYF
. . TRBJ1-2 TRBV7-8 TGTGCCAGCAGCTTAGCGGCAGGGGTGCCTTACTATGGCTACACCTTC CASSLAAGVPYYGYTF